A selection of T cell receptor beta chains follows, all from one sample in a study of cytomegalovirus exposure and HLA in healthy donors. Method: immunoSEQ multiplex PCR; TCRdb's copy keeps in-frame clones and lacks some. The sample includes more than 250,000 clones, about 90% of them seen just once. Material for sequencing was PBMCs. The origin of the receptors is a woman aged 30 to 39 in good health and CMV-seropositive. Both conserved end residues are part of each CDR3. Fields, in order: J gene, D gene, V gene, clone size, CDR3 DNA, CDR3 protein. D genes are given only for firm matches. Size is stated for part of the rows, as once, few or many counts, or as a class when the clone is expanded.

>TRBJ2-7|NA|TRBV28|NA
TGTGCCAGCAAAAAGGGAGGTGTCTCCTACGAGCAGTACTTC
CASKKGGVSYEQYF
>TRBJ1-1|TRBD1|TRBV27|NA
TGTGCCAGCAGTTTATACTATACCGGGACAGTAGAAGGAGCTTTCTTT
CASSLYYTGTVEGAFF
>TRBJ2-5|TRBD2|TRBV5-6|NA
TGTGCCAGCAGCATTAGCGGGGGGGGAGAGACCCAGTACTTC
CASSISGGGETQYF
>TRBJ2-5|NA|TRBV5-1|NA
TGCGCCAGCAGCTTGGGGCGGTACCAAGAGACCCAGTACTTC
CASSLGRYQETQYF
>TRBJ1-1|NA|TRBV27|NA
TGTGCCAGCAGTGGGGGTGCTGAAGCTTTCTTT
CASSGGAEAFF
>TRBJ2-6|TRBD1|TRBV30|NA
TGTGCCTGGAGTGGTAATGGACAGGCCAGTGCTGGGGCCAACGTCCTGACTTTC
CAWSGNGQASAGANVLTF
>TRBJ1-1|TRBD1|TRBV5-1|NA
TGCGCCAGCAGCTTGGTCAGGGGGATGAACACTGAAGCTTTCTTT
CASSLVRGMNTEAFF
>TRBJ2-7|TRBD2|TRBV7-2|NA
TGTGCCAGCAGCTTCGGTCTAGCGGGAGCCGAGCAGTACTTC
CASSFGLAGAEQYF
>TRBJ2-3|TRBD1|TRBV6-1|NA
TGTGCCAGCAGTGAAGAGGGGACAGGGGTATTTACAGATACGCAGTATTTT
CASSEEGTGVFTDTQYF
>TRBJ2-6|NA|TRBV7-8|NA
TGTGCCAGCAGCCCCCGGGGGAAAAATAGCTCTGGGGCCAACGTCCTGACTTTC
CASSPRGKNSSGANVLTF
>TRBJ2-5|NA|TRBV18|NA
TGTGCCAGCTCCCGGACAGAAGAGACCCAGTACTTC
CASSRTEETQYF
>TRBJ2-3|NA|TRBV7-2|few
TGTGCCAGCAGCGGCCGTGATACGCAGTATTTT
CASSGRDTQYF
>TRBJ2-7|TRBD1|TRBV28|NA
TGTGCCAGCAGTCCGGACAGGGTTCTCTACGAGCAGTACTTC
CASSPDRVLYEQYF
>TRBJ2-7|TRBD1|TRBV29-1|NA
TGCAGCGTCGCGGGACAGGGGGGCGACGAGCAGTACTTC
CSVAGQGGDEQYF
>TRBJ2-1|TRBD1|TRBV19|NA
TGTGCCAGTAGTGCCCCGGACAGGGCCTACAATGAGCAGTTCTTC
CASSAPDRAYNEQFF
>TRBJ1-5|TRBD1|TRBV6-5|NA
TGTGCCAGCAGTTACGACAGGGCTGCGGCCCAGCATTTT
CASSYDRAAAQHF
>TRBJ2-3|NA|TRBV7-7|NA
TGTGCCAGCAGCCCCGGCGGAGATACGCAGTATTTT
CASSPGGDTQYF
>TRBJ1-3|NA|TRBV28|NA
TGTGCCAGCAGTTTATGGGGGCCCACACAGGGCTCTGGAAACACCATATATTTT
CASSLWGPTQGSGNTIYF
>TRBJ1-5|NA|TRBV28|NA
TGTGCCAGCAGTTTCAATCAGCCCCAGCATTTT
CASSFNQPQHF